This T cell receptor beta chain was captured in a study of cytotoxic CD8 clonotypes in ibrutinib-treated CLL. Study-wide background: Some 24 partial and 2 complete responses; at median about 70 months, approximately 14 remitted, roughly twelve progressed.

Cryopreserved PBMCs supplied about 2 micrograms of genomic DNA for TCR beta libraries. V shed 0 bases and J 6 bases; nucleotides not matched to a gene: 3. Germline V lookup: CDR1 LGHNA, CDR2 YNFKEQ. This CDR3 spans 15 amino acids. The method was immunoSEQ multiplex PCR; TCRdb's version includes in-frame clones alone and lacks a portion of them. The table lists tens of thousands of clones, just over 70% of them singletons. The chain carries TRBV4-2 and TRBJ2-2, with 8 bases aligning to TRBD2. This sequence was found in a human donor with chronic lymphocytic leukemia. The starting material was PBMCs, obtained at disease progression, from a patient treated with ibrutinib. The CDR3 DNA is TGTGCCAGCAGCCAAGATAGACTAGCGTCCGGGGAGCTGTTTTTT. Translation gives CASSQDRLASGELFF.